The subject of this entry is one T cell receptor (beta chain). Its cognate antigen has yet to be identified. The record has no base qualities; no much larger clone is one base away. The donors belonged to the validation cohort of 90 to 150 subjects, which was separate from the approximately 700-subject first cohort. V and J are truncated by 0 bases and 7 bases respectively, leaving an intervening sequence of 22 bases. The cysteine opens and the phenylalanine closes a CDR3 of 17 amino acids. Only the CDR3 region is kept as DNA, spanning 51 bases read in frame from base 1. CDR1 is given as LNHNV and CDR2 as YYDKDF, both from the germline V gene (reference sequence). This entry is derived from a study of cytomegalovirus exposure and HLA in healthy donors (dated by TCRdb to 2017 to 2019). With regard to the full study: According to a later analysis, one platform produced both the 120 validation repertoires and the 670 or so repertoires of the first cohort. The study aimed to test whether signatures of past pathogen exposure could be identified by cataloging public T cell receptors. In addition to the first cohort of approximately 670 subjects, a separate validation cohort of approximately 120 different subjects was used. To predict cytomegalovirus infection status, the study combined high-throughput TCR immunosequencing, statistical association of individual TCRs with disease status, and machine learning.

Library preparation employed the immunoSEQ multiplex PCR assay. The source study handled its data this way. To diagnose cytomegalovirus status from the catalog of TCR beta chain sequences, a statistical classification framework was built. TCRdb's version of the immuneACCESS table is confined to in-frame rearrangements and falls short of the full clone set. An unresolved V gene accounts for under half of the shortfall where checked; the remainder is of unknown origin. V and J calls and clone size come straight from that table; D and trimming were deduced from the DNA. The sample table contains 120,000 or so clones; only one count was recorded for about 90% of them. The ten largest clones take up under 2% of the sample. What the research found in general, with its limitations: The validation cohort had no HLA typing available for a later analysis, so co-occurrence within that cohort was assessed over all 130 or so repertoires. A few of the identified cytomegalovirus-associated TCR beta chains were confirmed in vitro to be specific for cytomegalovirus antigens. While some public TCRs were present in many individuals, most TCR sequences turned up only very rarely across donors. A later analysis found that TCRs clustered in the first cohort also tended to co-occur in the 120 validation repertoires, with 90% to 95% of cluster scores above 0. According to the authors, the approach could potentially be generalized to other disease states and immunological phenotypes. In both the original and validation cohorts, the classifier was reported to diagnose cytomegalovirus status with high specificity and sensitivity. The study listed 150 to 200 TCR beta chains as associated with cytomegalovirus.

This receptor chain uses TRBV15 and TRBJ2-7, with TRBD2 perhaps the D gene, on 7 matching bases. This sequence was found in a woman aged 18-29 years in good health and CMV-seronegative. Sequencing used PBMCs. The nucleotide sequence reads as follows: TGTGCCACCAGCAGAGATCGCGGGTACGGGGGGCGAAGGGAGCAGTACTTC. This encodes CATSRDRGYGGRREQYF.